A selection of T cell receptor beta chains follows, all from one sample in a study of blood T cell repertoires in COVID-19. The table came from immunoSEQ multiplex PCR; TCRdb's copy has only in-frame clones and leaves some out. The repertoire holds roughly 150,000 clones, around 90% seen once, with approximately 4.3% in the top ten. Sequenced material: PBMCs or T cells enriched from blood (not recorded which). The receptors shown here come from a woman aged 40 to 50 who had been exposed to COVID-19. Both conserved end residues are part of each CDR3. A D gene is named only where the DNA matches it firmly. Not all rows give a size; the values are once, few, many and, for expanded clones, a class.

CASSFAGGRTEAFF	TGTGCCAGCAGTTTCGCGGGGGGACGCACTGAAGCTTTCTTT	NA	TRBV28	TRBJ1-1	NA
CASSYLRGLSENTIYF	TGTGCCAGCAGTTACCTCAGGGGGCTAAGTGAAAACACCATATATTTT	NA	TRBV6-5	TRBJ1-3	TRBD1
CASTLPGGETQYF	TGCGCCAGCACCCTCCCGGGAGGAGAGACCCAGTACTTC	NA	TRBV10-2	TRBJ2-5	TRBD2
CASSVARANTGELFF	TGTGCCAGCAGCGTAGCCAGGGCGAACACCGGGGAGCTGTTTTTT	NA	TRBV9	TRBJ2-2	NA
CASRRIWRMNTEAFF	TGTGCCAGCAGAAGAATTTGGCGGATGAACACTGAAGCTTTCTTT	NA	TRBV21-1	TRBJ1-1	NA
CSASWDRSSGANVLTF	TGCAGTGCGAGTTGGGACAGATCCTCTGGGGCCAACGTCCTGACTTTC	NA	TRBV20-1	TRBJ2-6	TRBD1
CAISGDKTYEQYF	TGTGCCATCAGCGGGGACAAGACCTACGAGCAGTACTTC	once	TRBV10-3	TRBJ2-7	NA
CASRRGGGEKLFF	TGTGCCTCCCGTCGGGGTGGTGGTGAAAAACTGTTTTTT	once	TRBV28	TRBJ1-4	NA
CASSLALGAGYGYTF	TGCGCCAGCAGCTTGGCCTTGGGGGCTGGCTATGGCTACACCTTC	few	TRBV5-1	TRBJ1-2	NA
CASRRSGRAYNEQFF	TGTGCCAGCAGACGTAGCGGGAGGGCCTACAATGAGCAGTTCTTC	NA	TRBV7-9	TRBJ2-1	TRBD2
CSVYGLEDSYEQYF	TGCAGCGTTTACGGACTGGAGGACTCCTACGAGCAGTACTTC	NA	TRBV29-1	TRBJ2-7	NA
CASSQSGHEQYF	TGCGCCAGCAGTCAGTCGGGCCACGAGCAGTACTTC	NA	TRBV10-1	TRBJ2-7	NA
CASSRQGGRETQYF	TGTGCCAGTAGTAGACAGGGGGGACGAGAGACCCAGTACTTC	NA	TRBV19	TRBJ2-5	TRBD1
CASSKAQCRDRSSYEQYF	TGTGCCAGCAGCAAAGCGCAATGTCGGGACAGGAGTTCCTACGAGCAGTACTTC	NA	TRBV21-1	TRBJ2-7	NA
CASSSGTSGLEQYF	TGTGCCAGCAGTTCCGGGACTAGTGGGCTCGAGCAGTACTTC	NA	TRBV6-2/TRBV6-3	TRBJ2-7	TRBD2
CASSQERAQPNQPQHF	TGTGCCAGCAGCCAAGAGAGGGCGCAGCCTAATCAGCCCCAGCATTTT	NA	TRBV4-2	TRBJ1-5	NA
CASSELGTTAYNEQFF	TGTGCCAGCAGTGAATTGGGGACTACGGCCTACAATGAGCAGTTCTTC	NA	TRBV25-1	TRBJ2-1	TRBD2
CAISRATSTDTQYF	TGTGCCATCTCGAGGGCCACAAGCACAGATACGCAGTATTTT	NA	TRBV10-3	TRBJ2-3	NA
CASSSSRGAQMDTQYF	TGCGCCAGCAGTTCGAGTCGGGGGGCCCAGATGGATACGCAGTATTTT	NA	TRBV5-1	TRBJ2-3	NA
CASSLGTSGRINEQFF	TGTGCCAGCAGTTTAGGGACTAGCGGGAGAATCAATGAGCAGTTCTTC	NA	TRBV27	TRBJ2-1	TRBD2
CASSLSASGSVSTGELFF	TGTGCCAGCAGTTTATCGGCTAGCGGGAGCGTTTCCACCGGGGAGCTGTTTTTT	once	TRBV28	TRBJ2-2	TRBD2
CASSPLAVGQFF	TGTGCCAGCAGTCCCCTAGCGGTGGGGCAGTTCTTC	NA	TRBV6-5	TRBJ2-1	TRBD2
CASSQQGVRDIQYF	TGCGCCAGCAGCCAACAAGGGGTAAGGGACATTCAGTACTTC	NA	TRBV4-1	TRBJ2-4	NA
CASSDGTMAFF	TGTGCCAGCAGCGACGGGACAATGGCTTTCTTT	NA	TRBV5-4	TRBJ1-1	NA
CSVARQGSGEQYF	TGCAGCGTCGCCCGACAGGGCTCGGGCGAGCAGTACTTC	NA	TRBV29-1	TRBJ2-7	TRBD1
CAWSVSSGGVRDTGELFF	TGTGCCTGGAGTGTGTCTAGCGGGGGGGTCCGTGACACCGGGGAGCTGTTTTTT	NA	TRBV30	TRBJ2-2	TRBD2
CASSWTGVGYTF	TGTGCCAGCAGTTGGACAGGGGTTGGCTACACCTTC	NA	TRBV12-3/TRBV12-4	TRBJ1-2	TRBD1
CASSLEQGNTGELFF	TGCGCCAGCAGCCTTGAACAGGGGAACACCGGGGAGCTGTTTTTT	NA	TRBV4-3	TRBJ2-2	NA
CASRLGGTEAFF	TGTGCCAGTAGACTAGGCGGCACTGAAGCTTTCTTT	NA	TRBV19	TRBJ1-1	NA
CASMGRGNTIYF	TGTGCCAGCATGGGGCGCGGAAACACCATATATTTT	NA	TRBV28	TRBJ1-3	NA
CASRQGNNQPQHF	TGTGCCAGCAGGCAGGGTAACAATCAGCCCCAGCATTTT	NA	TRBV28	TRBJ1-5	NA
CASSEKVGTGGTEAFF	TGTGCCAGCAGTGAAAAGGTTGGGACAGGGGGAACTGAAGCTTTCTTT	few	TRBV25-1	TRBJ1-1	TRBD1
CASNQGHTDTQYF	TGCGCCAGCAACCAGGGCCACACAGATACGCAGTATTTT	NA	TRBV5-1	TRBJ2-3	NA